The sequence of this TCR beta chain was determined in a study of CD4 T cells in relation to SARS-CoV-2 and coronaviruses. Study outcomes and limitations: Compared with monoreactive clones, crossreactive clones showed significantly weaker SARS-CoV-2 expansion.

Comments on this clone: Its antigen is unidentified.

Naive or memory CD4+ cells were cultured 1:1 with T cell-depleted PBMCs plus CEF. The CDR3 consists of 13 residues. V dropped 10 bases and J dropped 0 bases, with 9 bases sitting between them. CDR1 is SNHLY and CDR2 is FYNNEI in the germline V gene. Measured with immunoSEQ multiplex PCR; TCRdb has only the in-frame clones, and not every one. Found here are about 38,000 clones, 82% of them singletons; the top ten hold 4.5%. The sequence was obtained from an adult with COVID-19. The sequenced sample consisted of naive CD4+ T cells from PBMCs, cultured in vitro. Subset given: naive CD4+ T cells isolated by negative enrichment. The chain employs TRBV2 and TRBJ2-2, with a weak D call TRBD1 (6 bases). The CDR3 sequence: CAIRTANTGELFF. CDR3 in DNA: TGTGCCATCAGGACAGCGAACACCGGGGAGCTGTTTTTT.